The 24 T cell receptor beta chains below all came from one sample that was sequenced in a study of blood T cells in healthy people across ages. It was with a sample-barcoded 5' primer and a J-beta primer mix that a second PCR of roughly 6 to 11 cycles was run. MiXCR was run by TCRdb on the 5' RACE reads, yielding one entry per CDR3 protein. Found here are just under 550,000 distinct CDR3 sequences, around 24% of them singletons; the top ten hold 8.5% to 9.5%. A further study also used this sample, focusing on T cells of mothers and their children.

The specimen sequenced was blood. The receptors come from a boy between 10 and 17 years old in good health.

This clonotype occurred a few times. The rearrangement uses TRBV5-1 and TRBJ1-2; TRBD1 agrees at 7 bases. Trimming cost V 0 bases and J 3 bases; bases outside gene matches: 5. Germline V gene data show CDR1 as SGHRS and CDR2 as YFSETQ. There are 15 residues in the CDR3. The CDR3, as DNA: TGCGCCAGCAGCTTGGGGGACAGAAAACACTATGGCTACACCTTC. It encodes CASSLGDRKHYGYTF.

The V call is TRBV7-9, the J call TRBJ1-4; D is ambiguous. This CDR3 has 15 residues. CDR1 and CDR2 from the germline V gene are SEHNR and FQNEAQ (reference sequence). Trimming shortened V by 3 bases and J by 3 bases, and 11 bases separated the two germline ends. The CDR3, as DNA: TGTGCCAGCAGCTTCTCGGGATTAGCTAATGAAAAACTGTTTTTT. It specifies CASSFSGLANEKLFF.

This chain connects TRBV30 to TRBJ1-3; weak D call: TRBD1 (5 bases). V lost 0 bases and J 0 bases, leaving 9 bases between the germline ends. Germline V gene lookup returns CDR1 GTSNPN and CDR2 SVGIG (reference sequence). The CDR3 extends over 15 amino acids. The CDR3 loop is CAWSVDSLSGNTIYF. Here the CDR3 DNA reads TGTGCCTGGAGTGTCGACAGCCTCTCTGGAAACACCATATATTTT.

This clonotype was counted ten times or more. The chain joins TRBV4-3 to TRBJ2-7; D is unresolved. Germline V CDR1 and CDR2: LGHNA, YSLEER. Trimming removed 0 bases at V and 1 base at J, with 4 bases between. CDR3 length: 13 residues. The CDR3 DNA follows: TGCGCCAGCAGCCAAGATTATTCCTACGAGCAGTACTTC. It translates to CASSQDYSYEQYF.

V is TRBV24-1 and J is TRBJ2-5; D is possibly TRBD2 (5 bases). The J call may not be correct, given that the DNA end is closer to TRBJ2-1. The germline CDR1 and CDR2 sequences are KGHDR and SFDVKD. The CDR3 totals 15 residues. The CDR3 loop reads CATSDPGSGYNEQFF. CDR3 coding DNA: TGTGCCACCAGTGATCCGGGAAGCGGATACAATGAGCAGTTCTTC.

This clonotype turned up a few times. J is TRBJ2-1 and V is TRBV20-1; 11 nucleotides match TRBD2. The germline CDR1 and CDR2 sequences are DFQATT and SNEGSKA (reference sequence). The CDR3 is made up of 14 amino acids. V was clipped by 4 bases and J by 6 bases; unmatched bases: 5. CDR3 sequence (DNA): TGCAGTGCTAAACTAGCGGGAGTTCGCAATGAGCAGTTCTTC. It is translated as CSAKLAGVRNEQFF.

This clonotype was found a few times. The chain links TRBV7-9 to TRBJ1-1; possibly TRBD1 for D (5 bases). CDR1 and CDR2 from the germline V gene are SEHNR and FQNEAQ (reference sequence). V lost 5 bases and J lost 0, with 13 bases in between. The CDR3 sequence is 15 residues long. CDR3 DNA sequence: TGTGCCAGCAGCAGGGGCCAAAACATGAACACTGAAGCTTTCTTT. This sequence encodes CASSRGQNMNTEAFF.

This clonotype was counted between two and nine times. V is TRBV7-2 and J is TRBJ1-1; no clear D gene. The CDR3 is 14 residues long. Trimming took 5 bases from V and 4 from J, leaving 14 bases between them. Germline V gives CDR1 SGHTA, CDR2 FQGNSA. The CDR3 reads CASSPGPRSTEAFF. The CDR3 DNA reads as TGTGCCAGCAGCCCAGGACCGAGGAGCACTGAAGCTTTCTTT.

This clonotype has just a few counts. The chain couples TRBV27 to TRBJ2-7; the D gene could be TRBD1 or TRBD2 (5 bases each). CDR1 and CDR2 from the germline V gene are MNHEY and SMNVEV (reference sequence). Trimming cost V 2 bases and J 5 bases, with 16 bases left between them. The CDR3 sequence is 15 residues long. CDR3 region: CASSLKPRGVNEQYF. CDR3 in DNA: TGTGCCAGCAGTTTAAAACCTAGAGGGGTAAACGAGCAGTACTTC.

The chain couples TRBV20-1 to TRBJ2-7; the match to TRBD2 covers 9 bases. The CDR3 spans 15 residues. The germline gives CDR1 DFQATT, CDR2 SNEGSKA (reference sequence). The ends lost 2 bases at V and 0 bases at J; junction bases unmatched: 5. The CDR3 loop reads CSARQTSGVSYEQYF. CDR3 bases: TGCAGTGCTAGACAGACTAGCGGCGTCTCCTACGAGCAGTACTTC.

This clonotype was detected only a few times. This chain connects TRBV27 to TRBJ2-7; TRBD2 might be the D (6 bases). Trimming removed 4 bases at V and 5 bases at J, with 12 bases between. Germline V gene lookup returns CDR1 MNHEY and CDR2 SMNVEV (reference sequence). The CDR3 covers 13 residues. The CDR3 bases are TGTGCCAGCAGTTATGGGGGAGGCGACGAGCAGTACTTC. It encodes CASSYGGGDEQYF.

J is TRBJ1-1 and V is TRBV12-3 or TRBV12-4; TRBD1 matches at 8 bases. CDR3 length: 16 residues. The V and J ends lost 3 bases and 1 base, in that order; junction bases with no gene match: 7. CDR3 DNA sequence: TGTGCCAGCAGTTTCGGGACAGGCGAAGCGAACACTGAAGCTTTCTTT. This sequence encodes CASSFGTGEANTEAFF.

J is TRBJ2-5 and V is TRBV19; weak D call: TRBD2 (5 bases). Germline V gene lookup returns CDR1 LNHDA and CDR2 SQIVND (reference sequence). The CDR3 spans 14 residues. The V gene lost 7 bases and the J gene lost 4 bases, with 16 bases spanning the gap. CDR3 sequence reads: CASTSGTAGETQYF. CDR3 bases: TGTGCCAGTACATCCGGCACTGCGGGAGAGACCCAGTACTTC.

This clonotype has a handful of counts. This sequence joins TRBV28 and TRBJ2-7; 9 bases match TRBD1. Germline V gene sequence: CDR1 MDHEN, CDR2 SYDVKM. V was clipped by 10 bases and J by 6 bases; unmatched bases: 7. The CDR3 has 12 residues. The CDR3 region is CATWDRVGEQYF. Here the CDR3 DNA reads TGTGCCACCTGGGACAGGGTGGGCGAGCAGTACTTC.

This clonotype has more than one count but fewer than ten. The rearrangement joins TRBV6-2 or TRBV6-3 to TRBJ2-5, with 8 bases that match TRBD2. The DNA end lines up better with TRBJ2-1; the J call may be wrong. CDR3 length equals 16 residues. CDR1 is MNHEY and CDR2 is SVGEGT in the germline V gene. Here the CDR3 DNA reads TGTGCCAGCAGTTACTCTATAGCGGGGCGTAACAATGAGCAGTTCTTC. Translation: CASSYSIAGRNNEQFF.

The chain couples TRBV18 to TRBJ1-1; D may be TRBD1 (5 bases). CDR1 and CDR2 from the germline V gene are KGHSH and LQKENI. V was cut by 0 bases and J by 5 bases, with 10 bases left in between. CDR3 length: 14 residues. As DNA, the CDR3 is TGTGCCAGCTCACCACCGGGGACGGCTACTGAAGCTTTCTTT. Protein sequence: CASSPPGTATEAFF.

The chain combines TRBV6-1 with TRBJ1-2; no reliable D call. Germline loops: CDR1 MNHNS, CDR2 SASEGT. V was clipped by 8 bases and J by 4 bases, with 5 bases between them. The CDR3 runs 10 residues. Here the CDR3 reads CASGAYGYTF. The CDR3 coding sequence is TGTGCCAGCGGCGCCTATGGCTACACCTTC.

The rearrangement links TRBV7-3 to TRBJ2-3, with 9 bases fitting TRBD1. From germline, CDR1 is SGHTA and CDR2 FQGTGA. Trimming cost V 5 bases and J 7 bases; bases outside gene matches: 13. CDR3 length: 16 amino acids. CDR3: CASSLQPGQGGNTQYF. DNA of the CDR3: TGTGCCAGCAGCCTCCAGCCGGGACAGGGTGGAAATACGCAGTATTTT.

There are a few counts of this clonotype. The chain is built from TRBV7-9 and TRBJ2-1; 7 bases line up with TRBD2. Germline lookup yields CDR1 SEHNR and CDR2 FQNEAQ (reference sequence). V was clipped by 3 bases and J by 1 base; unmatched bases: 3. The CDR3 is 15 amino acids. The CDR3 here is CASSFTGGSYNEQFF. The DNA for the CDR3 is TGTGCCAGCAGCTTTACGGGAGGATCCTACAATGAGCAGTTCTTC. The full variable domain, with the rest looked up from reference TRBV7-9 and TRBJ2-1, is DTGVSQNPRHKITKRGQNVTFRCDPISEHNRLYWYRQTLGQGPEFLTYFQNEAQLEKSRLLSDRFSAERPKGSFSTLEIQRTEQGDSAMYLCASSFTGGSYNEQFFGPGTRLTVL.

V is TRBV5-5 and J is TRBJ1-2; D might be TRBD1 (5 bases). Trimming took 4 bases from V and 6 from J, leaving 22 bases between them. The CDR3 covers 16 residues. The V gene's germline CDR1 is SGHKS and CDR2 YYEKEE (reference sequence). CDR3 DNA sequence: TGTGCCAGCAGCACAAGGTGGGACCGCTACTTGGATGGCTACACCTTC. It encodes CASSTRWDRYLDGYTF.

V usage is TRBV6-2 or TRBV6-3 and J usage is TRBJ1-2; D call uncertain. From germline, CDR1 is MNHEY and CDR2 SVGEGT. Trimming stripped 0 bases from V and 8 bases from J, with 13 bases between. The CDR3 consists of 14 residues. The CDR3 sequence: CASSYSNARTGYTF. The CDR3 bases are TGTGCCAGCAGTTACTCGAATGCCCGAACGGGCTACACCTTC.

This clonotype was observed a handful of times. The rearrangement joins TRBV7-3 to TRBJ1-6; tentative D call: TRBD1 (6 bases). There are 14 residues in the CDR3. Trimming removed 1 base from V and 8 bases from J, with 9 bases in between. From germline, CDR1 is SGHTA and CDR2 FQGTGA. The CDR3 bases are TGTGCCAGCAGCTTAAGCAGGGGTGATTCACCCCTCCACTTT. Translating gives CASSLSRGDSPLHF.

J is TRBJ2-4 and V is TRBV12-3 or TRBV12-4; D unresolved. V was pared by 7 bases and J by 0 bases, with 13 bases between. This CDR3 has 15 amino acids. For the CDR3, the DNA is TGTGCCAGCAACTTAGGGTCGGTAGCCAAAAACATTCAGTACTTC. Translating it yields CASNLGSVAKNIQYF.

Turning to this clonotype: The junction does not match germline at one end; this may be a read error. V usage is TRBV6-2 or TRBV6-3 and J usage is TRBJ2-7; 9 bases match TRBD1. The CDR3 is 13 amino acids. Germline-derived CDR1 and CDR2 are MNHEY and SVGEGT. CDR3 region: CASSYTPGQGTDF. The CDR3 nucleotides read TGTGCCAGCAGTTACACGCCGGGACAGGGAACTGACTTC.